The clone carrying this T cell receptor beta chain occurred a few times. Its target is unknown. The authors enrolled newly diagnosed hyperthyroidism patients aged 18 to 65 with under 2 months' duration. Each diagnosis was determined on the basis of clinical symptoms, serum thyroxine, TRAb, thyroid ultrasound and orbital computed tomography. CDR3 size: 15 residues. With 0 bases clipped from V and 8 bases from J, the junction kept 8 bases outside the gene matches. Per germline, CDR1 ENHRY and CDR2 SYGVKD. This record comes from a study of Graves' ophthalmopathy and Graves' hyperthyroidism. About the study: The authors defined stable hyperthyroidism as no ophthalmopathy within 18 months of follow-up.

Amplification from RNA transcripts yielded the TCR beta CDR3 regions. The first round was an RT-PCR with HTBI primers, and the second round was a multiplex PCR. TCRdb re-analysed the multiplex PCR reads in MiXCR, keeping a single row per CDR3 protein. The table includes around 1.1 million distinct CDR3 sequences, around a third detected once. General observations from the study: A model of 13 signatures distinguished ophthalmopathy from stable hyperthyroidism at less than 90% sensitivity and about 80% specificity.

The chain combines TRBV10-3 with TRBJ2-5; 8 bases match TRBD2. The sample taken for sequencing was peripheral blood or thyroid tissue (not recorded which). The receptor was isolated from an adult man with Graves' hyperthyroidism. The CDR3 reads CAISESGLAGSTQYF. CDR3 DNA: TGTGCCATCAGTGAGTCTGGGCTAGCGGGCAGCACCCAGTACTTC.